In this sample, the clone carrying this T cell receptor (beta chain) turned up once. This CDR3 comprises 14 residues. Germline lookup yields CDR1 GTSNPN and CDR2 SVGIG (reference sequence). The V and J ends lost 3 bases and 5 bases, in that order; junction bases with no gene match: 5. This table comes from immunoSEQ multiplex PCR, and its TCRdb copy is limited to in-frame clones, with some not included. Of 600,000 or so clones in the sample, approximately 87% were seen once. This record belongs to a study of shared T cell receptors in the human thymus. These data also formed part of another study, on human thymus T cells. That paper states: Related reports documented highly overlapping thymic repertoires among unrelated individuals.

The sequenced sample consisted of thymocytes. This clonotype was obtained from a boy under two years old with a congenital heart defect. The rearrangement joins TRBV30 to TRBJ2-3, with 10 bases fitting TRBD2. DNA of the CDR3: TGTGCCTGGAGAGAGCGGGGGGGAATAGATACGCAGTATTTT. This gives the protein CAWRERGGIDTQYF.